This entry features one TCR beta chain sequence. TCRdb's table, derived via immunoSEQ multiplex PCR, lists solely in-frame clones and lacks some. The sample holds under 250,000 clones, over 80% seen once. This sample is part of a study of blood T cell repertoires in COVID-19. The source of this sequence is a man in his forties or fifties with acute or convalescent COVID-19. The source material was peripheral blood.

CDR3 in DNA: TGTGCCAGCAGTTTACCGACAGCCTACAATGAGCAGTTCTTC. Residues: CASSLPTAYNEQFF. The chain employs TRBV28 and TRBJ2-1; TRBD1 might be the D (5 bases). Trimming removed 2 bases at V and 2 bases at J, with 7 bases between. The V gene's germline CDR1 is MDHEN and CDR2 SYDVKM. The CDR3 covers 14 residues.